This record looks at one T cell receptor (beta chain) sequence and its context. Its antigen has not been determined. No base quality values were provided; no much bigger clone lies one nucleotide off. The CDR3 regions of human TCRbeta chains were subjected to immunosequencing. Under the source paper's analysis protocol: Repertoire TCRs were matched against a reference library of SARS-CoV-2-specific TCRs generated with the MIRA antigen-specificity platform. Breadth meant the fraction of unique TCRs that were SARS-CoV-2-associated, whereas depth meant the fraction of total T cells that were SARS-CoV-2-associated. Using the MIRA data, every spike-specific TCR was mapped to the spike region that the TCR reacted to and assigned to either a CD4 or a CD8 class. Log10-transformed breadth and depth values were compared by one-way ANOVA with Sidak's multiple comparisons tests. Entries here come from immuneACCESS through TCRdb and include only in-frame sequences with V and J called. Some clones fail to appear in such tables; in the studies checked, an unresolved V gene covers under half of the shortfall, and the cause of the remainder is unknown. Clonal size and the V and J genes are those of that table, whereas D and trimming came from the DNA. This sample has under 150,000 clones in its table, and just over 90% of those were observed once. Under 2% of the sample belongs to the ten largest clones.

According to the study, the label for this sample's time point signals: baseline before first vaccination. Vaccinee samples were obtained from the UK trials COV001 and COV002, which included a single-blind randomized controlled phase 2/3 trial of AZD1222 (ChAdOx1 nCoV-19) in healthy adults. For TCRbeta chain sequencing, PBMC samples were collected from trial participants at day 0 and at day 28 after the second dose. These data originate in a study of T cell responses to AZD1222 COVID-19 vaccine (dated by TCRdb to the early 2020s). As for the study more broadly: AZD1222 recipients given second doses at about 4 weeks or at about 12 weeks were pooled, since spike-specific TCR depth and breadth were not found to differ between the two schedules. A total of about 230 trial participants underwent TCR sequencing, of whom some 210 received two doses of AZD1222 and about 25 received two doses of the MenACWY control vaccine. Trial participants were enrolled by age into subgroups of 18-55, 56-69 and 70-plus years, and roughly 160, 29 and 62 TCR-sequenced participants, respectively, were included in these subgroups. On the study overall, not on this receptor specifically: After two AZD1222 doses, both the breadth and the depth of spike-specific TCRs were significantly higher than at day 0 and than in MenACWY recipients. In the small 56-69-year group, the increase in depth fell short of significance, most likely because of low power. Only six AZD1222 recipients were SARS-CoV-2 seropositive at baseline, limiting conclusions about previously exposed vaccinees. Vaccine-associated CD4 TCRs spanned the whole spike protein, with dominant responses in regions 160-218 and 743-854. Because no day 14 peak-response samples were available, the repertoires could be characterized only after the peak T cell response. Participants were mostly white British, with more females than males. The authors suggested clonal diversity may have been underestimated. Reportedly, almost half of the unique spike-specific TCRs recognized epitopes lying outside the regions that are mutated in the B.1.351 and B.1.1.7 variants.

The sequences come from peripheral blood, collected on day 0 of AZD1222 vaccination. The sequence was obtained from an adult in good health.

In nucleotides, the sequence is TGTGCCAGCAGGTTAGCGGGGAGCTCCTACGAGCAGTACTTC. This sequence encodes CASRLAGSSYEQYF. The sequence joins TRBV6-1 to TRBJ2-7; 8 central bases correspond to TRBD2. Reading from cysteine to phenylalanine, the CDR3 counts 14 amino acids. Left in the record is the CDR3 DNA by itself, 42 bases read in frame from the first base. Relative to germline, V is missing 6 bases and J is missing 0 bases, with 4 bases of the junction outside any gene match. The germline V gene sets CDR1 to MNHNS and CDR2 to SASEGT.